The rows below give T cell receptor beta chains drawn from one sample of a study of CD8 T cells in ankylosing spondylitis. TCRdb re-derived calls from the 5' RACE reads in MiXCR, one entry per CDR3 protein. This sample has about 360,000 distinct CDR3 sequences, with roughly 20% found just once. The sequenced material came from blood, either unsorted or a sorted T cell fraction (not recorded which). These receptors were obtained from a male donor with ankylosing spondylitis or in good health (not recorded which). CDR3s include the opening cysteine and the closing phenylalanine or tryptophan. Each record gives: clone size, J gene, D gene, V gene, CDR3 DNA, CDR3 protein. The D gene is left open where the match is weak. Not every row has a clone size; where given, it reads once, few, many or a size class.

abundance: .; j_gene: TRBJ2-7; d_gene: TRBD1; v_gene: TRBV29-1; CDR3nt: TGCAGCGTTGAAATGCGGGACAGGAACTACGAGCAGTACTTC; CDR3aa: CSVEMRDRNYEQYF
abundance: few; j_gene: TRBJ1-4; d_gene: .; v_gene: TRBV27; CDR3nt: TGTGCCACGGATGAGGAAAAACTGTTTTTT; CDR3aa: CATDEEKLFF
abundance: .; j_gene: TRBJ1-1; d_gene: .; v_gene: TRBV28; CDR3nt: TGTGCCAGCAGTTTCATAAGGAACACTGAAGCTTTCTTT; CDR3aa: CASSFIRNTEAFF
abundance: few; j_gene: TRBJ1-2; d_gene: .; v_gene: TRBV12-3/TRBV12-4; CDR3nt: TGTGCCAGCAGTTATTCGGGATGGACACCCGAATCCGACTCTGGCTACACCTTC; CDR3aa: CASSYSGWTPESDSGYTF
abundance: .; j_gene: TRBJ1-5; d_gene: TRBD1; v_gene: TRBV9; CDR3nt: TGTGCCAGCAGCCCGGGACAGGGACAGCCCCAGCATTTT; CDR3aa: CASSPGQGQPQHF
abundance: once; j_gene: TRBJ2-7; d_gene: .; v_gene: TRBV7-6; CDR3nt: TGTGCCAGCAGCCCCCGGCAGGGCAGTACCTACGAGCAGTACTTC; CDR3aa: CASSPRQGSTYEQYF
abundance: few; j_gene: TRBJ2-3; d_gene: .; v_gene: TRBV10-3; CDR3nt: TGTGCCGTCAGAGCGGGACACGCCGGATATACAGATACGCAGTATTTT; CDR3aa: CAVRAGHAGYTDTQYF
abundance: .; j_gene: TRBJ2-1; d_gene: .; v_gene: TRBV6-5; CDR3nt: TGTGCCAGCAGTTACCAAGGACTAAGGGATGAGCAGTTCTTC; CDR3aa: CASSYQGLRDEQFF
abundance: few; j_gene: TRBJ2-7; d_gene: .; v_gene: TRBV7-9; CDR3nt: TGTGCCAGCAGCTTAGATGGGGGGCCATACGAGCAGTACTTC; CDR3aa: CASSLDGGPYEQYF
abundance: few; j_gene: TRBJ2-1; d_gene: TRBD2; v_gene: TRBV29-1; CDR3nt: TGCAGCGCAGGAGCGGGACTAGCGGGGGGGCTTGTCCTCCCTGAGCAGTTCTTC; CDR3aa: CSAGAGLAGGLVLPEQFF
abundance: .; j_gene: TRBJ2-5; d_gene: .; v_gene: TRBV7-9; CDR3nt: TGTGCCAGCAGCATCCCGACAGGACGACAAGAGACCCAGTACTTC; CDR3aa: CASSIPTGRQETQYF
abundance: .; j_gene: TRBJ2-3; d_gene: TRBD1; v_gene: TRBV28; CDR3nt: TGTGCCAGCAGGCTACGACGGACAGGGGGAGTGGATACGCAGTATTTT; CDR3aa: CASRLRRTGGVDTQYF
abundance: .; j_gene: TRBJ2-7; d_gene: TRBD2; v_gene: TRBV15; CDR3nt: TGTGCCACCAGCAGGGGAGGGACCTACGAGCAGTACTTC; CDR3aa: CATSRGGTYEQYF
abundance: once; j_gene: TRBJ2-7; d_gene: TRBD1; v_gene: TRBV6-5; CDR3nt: TGTGCCAGCAGTTACTCGGGGGACAGGGGCTACGAGCAGTACTTC; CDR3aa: CASSYSGDRGYEQYF
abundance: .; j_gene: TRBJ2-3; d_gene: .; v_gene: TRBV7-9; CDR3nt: TGTGCCAGCAGCTTACTAGCTTTTACTTTT; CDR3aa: CASSLLAFTF
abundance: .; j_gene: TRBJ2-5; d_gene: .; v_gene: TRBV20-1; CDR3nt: TGCAGTGCTAGAGATCTCGGGATTCACCAAGAGACCCAGTACTTC; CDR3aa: CSARDLGIHQETQYF
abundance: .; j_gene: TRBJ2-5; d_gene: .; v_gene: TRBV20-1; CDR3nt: TGCAGTGCTAGAGATCCTTGGGAGCAGGCACCCTCTTACCAAGAGACCCAGTACTTC; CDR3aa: CSARDPWEQAPSYQETQYF
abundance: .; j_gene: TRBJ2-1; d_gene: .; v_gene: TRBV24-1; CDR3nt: TGTGCCACCAGTGATCCCGACAGGAATGAGCAGTTCTTC; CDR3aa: CATSDPDRNEQFF
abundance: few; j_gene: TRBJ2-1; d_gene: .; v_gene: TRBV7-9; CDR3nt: TGTGCCAGCAGCGGGACGGGGGACTCCTACAATGAGCAGTTCTTC; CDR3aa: CASSGTGDSYNEQFF
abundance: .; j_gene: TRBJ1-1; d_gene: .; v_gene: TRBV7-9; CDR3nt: TGTGCCAGCAGCTTAGCCCCTGTGGACACTGAAGCTTTCTTT; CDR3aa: CASSLAPVDTEAFF
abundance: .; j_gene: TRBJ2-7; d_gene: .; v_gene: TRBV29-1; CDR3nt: TGCAGCGTTGTTCGGACAGATAGCCGAGAGCAGTACTTC; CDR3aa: CSVVRTDSREQYF
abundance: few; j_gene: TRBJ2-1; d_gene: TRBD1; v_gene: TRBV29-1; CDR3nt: TGCAGCGTTGAGGACAGGGGGCTACGATTAGAGCAGTTCTTC; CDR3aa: CSVEDRGLRLEQFF
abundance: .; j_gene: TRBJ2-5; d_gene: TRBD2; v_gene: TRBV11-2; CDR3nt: TGTGCCAGCAGCTCCCGGGGGGAGGGAAGGTGGGAGACCCAGTACTTC; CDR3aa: CASSSRGEGRWETQYF
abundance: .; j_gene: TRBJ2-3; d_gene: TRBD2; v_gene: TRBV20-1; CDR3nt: TGCAGTGCTAGAGACGGATATCCGGGACTAGCGGGGGAGCAGGGCACAGATACGCAGTATTTT; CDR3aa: CSARDGYPGLAGEQGTDTQYF
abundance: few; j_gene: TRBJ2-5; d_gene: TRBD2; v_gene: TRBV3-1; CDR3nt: TGTGCCAGCAGCCACCCAGGGACTAGCGGGGAAGAGACCCAGTACTTC; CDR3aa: CASSHPGTSGEETQYF
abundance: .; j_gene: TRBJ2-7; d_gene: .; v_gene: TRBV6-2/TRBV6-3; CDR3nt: TGTGCCAGCAGTTACCCCCCGGGTAAACACGAGCAGTACTTC; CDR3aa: CASSYPPGKHEQYF
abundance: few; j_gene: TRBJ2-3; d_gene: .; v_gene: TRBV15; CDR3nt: TGTGCCACCAGCTCGCTCGGAGATACGCAGTATTTT; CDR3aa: CATSSLGDTQYF